This is a list of T cell receptor beta chains from one sample in a study of identical twins. TCRdb re-called the 5' RACE reads with MiXCR, one entry per CDR3 protein. The sample shows some 630,000 distinct CDR3 sequences, roughly 6.6% of them seen only once. The same sample was also used in a study of yellow fever vaccine responses in identical twins.

The sample taken for sequencing was PBMCs. Source of these receptors: a woman between 18 and 29 years old in good health. Each CDR3 is given with its conserved first and last residue. A D gene is named only where the DNA matches it firmly. Not all rows give a size; the values are once, few, many and, for expanded clones, a class.

D,V,size,J,CDR3,DNA
-,TRBV7-8,-,TRBJ2-1,CASSPGTATDHNEQFF,TGTGCCAGCAGCCCTGGGACTGCGACAGACCACAATGAGCAGTTCTTC
-,TRBV28,-,TRBJ1-5,CAARPQSTGSNQPQHF,TGTGCCGCCCGCCCTCAGTCTACCGGGAGCAATCAGCCCCAGCATTTT
TRBD2,TRBV12-3/TRBV12-4,many,TRBJ2-2,CASSSSPAGRAGELFF,TGTGCCAGCAGTTCTAGCCCTGCGGGGAGGGCCGGGGAGCTGTTTTTT
-,TRBV3-1,many,TRBJ2-3,CASSQPLDTQYF,TGTGCCAGCAGCCAACCTTTAGATACGCAGTATTTT
-,TRBV7-9,-,TRBJ1-1,CASSPGSRGTEAFF,TGTGCCAGCAGTCCAGGGTCCCGGGGAACTGAAGCTTTCTTT
TRBD1,TRBV7-6,-,TRBJ2-3,CASQSGTGGPDTQYF,TGTGCCAGCCAGTCCGGGACAGGGGGCCCAGATACGCAGTATTTT
-,TRBV29-1,many,TRBJ2-1,CSAKSTSSYNEQFF,TGCAGCGCAAAATCAACGAGCTCCTACAATGAGCAGTTCTTC
-,TRBV15,few,TRBJ2-7,CATSRKTGPSSYEQYF,TGTGCCACCAGCAGAAAAACAGGGCCAAGTTCCTACGAGCAGTACTTC
TRBD1,TRBV5-1,-,TRBJ2-6,CASSIGQGGSGANVLTF,TGCGCCAGCAGCATTGGACAGGGTGGGTCTGGGGCCAACGTCCTGACTTTC
TRBD2,TRBV5-1,many,TRBJ2-1,CASSWGGSSYNEQFF,TGCGCCAGCAGCTGGGGGGGGAGCTCCTACAATGAGCAGTTCTTC
-,TRBV12-3/TRBV12-4,many,TRBJ1-4,CASSSRTGKLFF,TGTGCCAGCAGCTCCCGGACGGGTAAACTGTTTTTT
TRBD1,TRBV12-3/TRBV12-4,-,TRBJ2-6,CASDGTERSGANVLTF,TGTGCCAGCGACGGGACAGAACGCTCTGGGGCCAACGTCCTGACTTTC
TRBD1,TRBV7-2,-,TRBJ1-2,CASTLEASTGNYGYTF,TGTGCCAGCACCCTGGAGGCCTCGACAGGGAACTATGGCTACACCTTC
TRBD1,TRBV20-1,-,TRBJ1-4,CSATKGAANEKLFF,TGCAGTGCTACTAAGGGGGCGGCTAATGAAAAACTGTTTTTT
-,TRBV5-1,-,TRBJ2-7,CASSLEGGVSYEQYF,TGCGCCAGCAGCTTGGAGGGTGGGGTCTCCTACGAGCAGTACTTC
TRBD2,TRBV2,-,TRBJ2-1,CASSPRVGGYNEQFF,TGTGCCAGCAGTCCCCGGGTGGGGGGGTACAATGAGCAGTTCTTC
-,TRBV7-6,many,TRBJ1-5,CASSFTENQPQHF,TGTGCCAGCAGCTTTACGGAGAATCAGCCCCAGCATTTT
TRBD1,TRBV19,few,TRBJ2-2,CASSIRTGEAGELFF,TGTGCCAGTAGTATTCGGACAGGGGAAGCCGGGGAGCTGTTTTTT
-,TRBV12-3/TRBV12-4,few,TRBJ2-3,CASSSGLLDLNTDTQYF,TGTGCCAGCAGTAGTGGGTTACTAGACTTGAACACAGATACGCAGTATTTT
-,TRBV10-3,-,TRBJ2-1,CAISTRDNEQFF,TGTGCCATCAGCACCAGGGATAATGAGCAGTTCTTC
-,TRBV6-1,-,TRBJ2-2,CASNNGGPNTGELFF,TGTGCCAGCAACAACGGGGGGCCGAACACCGGGGAGCTGTTTTTT
-,TRBV7-6,many,TRBJ1-5,CASSLDRYSNQPQHF,TGTGCCAGCAGCTTAGACAGGTACAGCAATCAGCCCCAGCATTTT
-,TRBV15,many,TRBJ2-7,CATSRVYEGAPQREQYF,TGTGCCACCAGCAGAGTATACGAAGGGGCTCCGCAAAGGGAGCAGTACTTC
-,TRBV12-3/TRBV12-4,few,TRBJ1-5,CASSPRAGGNQPQHF,TGTGCCAGCAGTCCCCGGGCCGGGGGCAATCAGCCCCAGCATTTT
-,TRBV6-1,-,TRBJ2-1,CASSPWEVYNEQFF,TGTGCCAGCAGCCCGTGGGAGGTATACAATGAGCAGTTCTTC
TRBD1,TRBV6-1,many,TRBJ1-4,CASSPGTGVEKLFF,TGTGCCAGCAGCCCCGGGACAGGGGTAGAAAAACTGTTTTTT
-,TRBV12-3/TRBV12-4,-,TRBJ2-1,CASRVDVWYGEQFF,TGTGCCAGCAGGGTGGACGTGTGGTACGGTGAGCAGTTCTTC
-,TRBV5-1,many,TRBJ2-2,CASSLNTGELFF,TGCGCCAGCAGCTTGAACACCGGGGAGCTGTTTTTT
TRBD2,TRBV4-1,few,TRBJ2-5,CASSSLREGLIGETQYF,TGCGCCAGCAGCTCCCTTCGGGAGGGACTGATCGGGGAGACCCAGTACTTC
-,TRBV7-9,-,TRBJ2-3,CASSHARSGGTDTQYF,TGTGCCAGCAGCCACGCTCGGTCCGGGGGCACAGATACGCAGTATTTT
-,TRBV6-1,-,TRBJ1-3,CASSEYQGLGLGNTIYF,TGTGCCAGCAGTGAGTACCAGGGGTTAGGCCTTGGAAACACCATATATTTT
-,TRBV29-1,once,TRBJ2-5,CSVETTERQETQYF,TGCAGCGTTGAGACTACGGAGAGACAAGAGACCCAGTACTTC
TRBD1,TRBV6-1,-,TRBJ1-6,CASRRGGPNSPLHF,TGTGCCAGCAGAAGAGGGGGCCCCAATTCACCCCTCCACTTT
TRBD2,TRBV15,-,TRBJ2-1,CATSRDYGPGGHEQFF,TGTGCCACCAGCAGAGATTACGGGCCGGGGGGTCATGAGCAGTTCTTC
-,TRBV5-1,many,TRBJ1-3,CASSPGSSGNTIYF,TGCGCCAGCAGCCCGGGAAGCTCTGGAAACACCATATATTTT
TRBD1,TRBV5-1,-,TRBJ2-1,CASSLNSGTGSNEQFF,TGCGCCAGCAGCTTGAATTCGGGGACAGGGTCAAATGAGCAGTTCTTC
-,TRBV28,many,TRBJ2-5,CASSLPGTLQETQYF,TGTGCCAGCAGTTTACCCGGGACGCTTCAAGAGACCCAGTACTTC
-,TRBV5-6,-,TRBJ2-5,CASSEDPHGETQYF,TGTGCCAGCAGCGAGGACCCGCACGGGGAGACCCAGTACTTC
-,TRBV6-6,-,TRBJ1-6,CASSYSPPNNSPLHF,TGTGCCAGCAGTTACTCCCCGCCCAATAATTCACCCCTCCACTTT
TRBD2,TRBV6-4,-,TRBJ2-1,CASCPRGTSGRPTYNEQFF,TGTGCCAGCTGCCCCCGCGGGACTAGCGGGAGGCCCACCTACAATGAGCAGTTCTTC
TRBD1,TRBV24-1,-,TRBJ2-4,CATSAGGTKNIQYF,TGTGCCACCAGTGCAGGGGGTACCAAAAACATTCAGTACTTC
-,TRBV4-2,few,TRBJ2-7,CASSQDSAGRGGDEQYF,TGTGCCAGCAGCCAAGATTCGGCCGGGCGAGGTGGAGACGAGCAGTACTTC
-,TRBV7-2,-,TRBJ2-3,CASSFTGWTQYF,TGTGCCAGCAGCTTTACAGGGTGGACGCAGTATTTT
TRBD2,TRBV20-1,many,TRBJ2-5,CSARKPGLQETQYF,TGCAGTGCTAGAAAACCGGGACTACAAGAGACCCAGTACTTC